The 3 T cell receptor beta chains reported below all come from one sample, sequenced in a study of shared clonotypes between healthy human individuals. The method was immunoSEQ multiplex PCR; TCRdb's version includes in-frame clones alone and lacks a portion of them. Of about 1.5 million clones listed, 95% to 99% were seen once; the top ten hold about 0.4%. The sequenced sample consisted of naive CD4+ T cells sorted from blood. Subset specified: CD45RA+ positively selected. The receptors originated from a man in his thirties or forties in good health.

This clone was seen a single time. The CDR3 protein is CASSIPGGSSSYNEQFF. The CDR3 DNA follows: TGTGCCAGCAGCATCCCGGGGGGGTCTAGCTCCTACAATGAGCAGTTCTTC. This sequence joins TRBV21-1 and TRBJ2-1; TRBD2, as called in the table, went unchecked against the DNA. TRBV21-1 is flagged as a pseudogene. CDR3 length: 17 amino acids.

The chain couples TRBV11-3 to TRBJ2-2, with no clear D. The CDR3 is 15 residues long. With 10 bases removed from V and 5 bases from J, the gap between germline ends came to 20 bases. Germline CDR1 and CDR2: SGHNT and YENEEA. The CDR3 region is CATSSSPVGTGELFF. The CDR3 DNA follows: TGTGCCACCTCGTCCTCTCCCGTCGGGACCGGGGAGCTGTTTTTT.

The V gene is TRBV5-1, the J gene TRBJ2-1; no clear D. This CDR3 spans 15 amino acids. CDR1 is SGHRS, CDR2 YFSETQ, per germline. Deletions cut 0 bases from V and 7 bases from J, with 14 bases between. The CDR3 nucleotides are TGCGCCAGCAGCTTGGGGACCCCCAGAGGTAATGAGCAGTTCTTC. It specifies CASSLGTPRGNEQFF.